The rows below give T cell receptor beta chains drawn from one sample of a study of T cells in Graves' hyperthyroidism and ophthalmopathy. TCRdb called the multiplex PCR reads again in MiXCR, with one record for every CDR3 protein. The table shows hundreds of thousands of distinct CDR3 sequences, with under 45% occurring only once. Input material: blood. All receptors come from a middle-aged woman with Graves' hyperthyroidism. CDR3s include the opening cysteine and the closing phenylalanine or tryptophan. D genes are given only for firm matches. A clone size is listed for some rows: how often the clone was seen (once, few, many), or a class if it is expanded.

clone_size j_call v_call d_call cdr3_nt cdr3_aa
once TRBJ2-3 TRBV19 - TGTGCCAGCAGTCCCCTCGGGGGCCCGCTCACAGATACGCAGTATTTT CASSPLGGPLTDTQYF
few TRBJ2-7 TRBV12-3/TRBV12-4 TRBD1 TGTGCCAGCAGTTTATACCCGGGACAGCCCGCTATCGAGCAGTACTTC CASSLYPGQPAIEQYF
- TRBJ2-5 TRBV12-3/TRBV12-4 - TGTGCCAGCAGTTTATTCGGAGGGGGAGAGACCCAGTACTTC CASSLFGGGETQYF
- TRBJ1-4 TRBV30 TRBD1 TGTGCCTGGAGTGACGGGACAGTTAATGAAAAACTGTTTTTT CAWSDGTVNEKLFF
many TRBJ1-6 TRBV9 - TGTGCCAGCAGCGTAGGGGCAGGACGATATAATTCACCCCTCCACTTT CASSVGAGRYNSPLHF
many TRBJ1-1 TRBV29-1 TRBD1 TGCAGCGCGGGACAGGTAGACACTGAAGCTTTCTTT CSAGQVDTEAFF
few TRBJ1-1 TRBV4-3 TRBD1 TGCGCCAGCAGCCAAGTCCTAGGGACAGGGGCCGAAGCTTTCTTT CASSQVLGTGAEAFF
- TRBJ2-7 TRBV11-2 - TGTGCCAGCAGCCCCGACACCTACGAGCGGTACTTC CASSPDTYERYF
- TRBJ1-3 TRBV9 - TGTGCCAGCAGTTTCGACGCGGGAAACACCATATATTTT CASSFDAGNTIYF
many TRBJ1-5 TRBV10-3 TRBD1 TGTGCCACCGGGACAGGGGACAATCAGCCCCAGCATTTT CATGTGDNQPQHF
many TRBJ2-7 TRBV7-4 - TGTGCCAGCAGCCCCGGACTCTCGAAACTCGAGCAGTACTTC CASSPGLSKLEQYF
few TRBJ2-7 TRBV10-3 - TGTGCCATCAGTGAGTCGGGAGGGGGGGCAGGTGAGCAGTACTTC CAISESGGGAGEQYF
- TRBJ2-2 TRBV10-3 - TGTGCCATCAGTGAGTCATGGTGGCGGGGCCCCTCCGCGAACACCGGGGAGCTGTTTTTT CAISESWWRGPSANTGELFF
- TRBJ2-7 TRBV7-2 - TGTGCCAGTAGTATGAATAGCGAGGGCTCCTACGAGCAGTACTTC CASSMNSEGSYEQYF
- TRBJ2-2 TRBV7-2 - TGTGCCAGCAGAGCGGGGACAGGGGAGCTGTTTTTT CASRAGTGELFF
- TRBJ1-3 TRBV7-2 - TGTGCCAGCAGCTCCGGACGGCTCGGAAACACCATATATTTT CASSSGRLGNTIYF
many TRBJ1-5 TRBV19 TRBD1 TGTGCCAGTAGGACGACAGGGACCAGCAATCAGCCCCAGCATTTT CASRTTGTSNQPQHF
- TRBJ1-5 TRBV5-8 TRBD1 TGTGCCAGCAGCTGGACCGGGACAGTCAGTCAGCCCCAGCATTTT CASSWTGTVSQPQHF
- TRBJ2-2 TRBV20-1 - TGCAGTGCTAGAGATGGCGGGGTGAACACCGGGGAGCTGTTTTTT CSARDGGVNTGELFF
few TRBJ1-5 TRBV7-9 - TGTGCCAGCAGTTACACCGACAGTACCCAGCATTTT CASSYTDSTQHF
many TRBJ1-1 TRBV10-3 - TGTGCCATCAGTACAACCACGGACACTGAAGCTTTCTTT CAISTTTDTEAFF